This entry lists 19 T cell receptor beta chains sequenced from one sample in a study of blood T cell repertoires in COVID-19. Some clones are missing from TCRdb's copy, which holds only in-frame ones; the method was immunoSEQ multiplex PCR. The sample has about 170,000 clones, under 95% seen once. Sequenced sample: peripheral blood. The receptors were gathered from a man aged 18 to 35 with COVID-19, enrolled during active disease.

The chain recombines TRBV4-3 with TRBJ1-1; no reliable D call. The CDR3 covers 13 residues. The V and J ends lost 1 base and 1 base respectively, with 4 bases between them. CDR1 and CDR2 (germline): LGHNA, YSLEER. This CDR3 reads CASSQGQNTEAFF. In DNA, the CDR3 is TGCGCCAGCAGCCAAGGACAGAACACTGAAGCTTTCTTT.

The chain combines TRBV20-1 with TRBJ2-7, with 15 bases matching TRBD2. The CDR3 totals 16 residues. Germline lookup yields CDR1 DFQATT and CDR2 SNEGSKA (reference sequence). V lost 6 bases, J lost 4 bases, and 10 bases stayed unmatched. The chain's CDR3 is CSASHGTSGRRYEQYF. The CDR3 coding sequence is TGCAGTGCAAGTCACGGGACTAGCGGGAGGAGGTACGAGCAGTACTTC.

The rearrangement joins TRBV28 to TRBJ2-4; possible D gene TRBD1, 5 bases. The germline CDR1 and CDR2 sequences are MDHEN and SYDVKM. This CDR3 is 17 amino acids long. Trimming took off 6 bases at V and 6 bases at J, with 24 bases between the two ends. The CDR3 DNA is TGTGCCAGCAGAACTTATTACCGACAGCAAGAAAGAAACATTCAGTACTTC. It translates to CASRTYYRQQERNIQYF.

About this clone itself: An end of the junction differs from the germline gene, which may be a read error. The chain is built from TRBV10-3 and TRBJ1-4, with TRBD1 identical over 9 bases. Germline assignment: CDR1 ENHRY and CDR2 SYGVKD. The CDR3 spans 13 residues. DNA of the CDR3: TGTGCCATCAGTGGGGACAGGGAGGAAAAACTGCTTTTT. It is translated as CAISGDREEKLLF.

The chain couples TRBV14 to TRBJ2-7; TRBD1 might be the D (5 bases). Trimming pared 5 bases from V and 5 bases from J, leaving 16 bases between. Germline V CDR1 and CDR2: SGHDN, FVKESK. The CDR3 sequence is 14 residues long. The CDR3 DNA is TGTGCCAGCAGCTCCAGGGTTCTAGAGGACGAGCAGTACTTC. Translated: CASSSRVLEDEQYF.

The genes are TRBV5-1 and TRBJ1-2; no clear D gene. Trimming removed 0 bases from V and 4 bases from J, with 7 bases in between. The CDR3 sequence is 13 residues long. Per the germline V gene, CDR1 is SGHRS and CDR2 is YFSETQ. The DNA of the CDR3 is TGCGCCAGCAGCTTGGAGGCAGGCTATGGCTACACCTTC. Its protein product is CASSLEAGYGYTF.

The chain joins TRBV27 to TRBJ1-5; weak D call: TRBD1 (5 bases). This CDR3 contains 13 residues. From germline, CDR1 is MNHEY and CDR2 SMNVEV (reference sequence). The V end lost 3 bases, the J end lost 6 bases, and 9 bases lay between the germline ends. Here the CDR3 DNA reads TGTGCCAGCAGTTTCGTCCAGGGTCAGCCCCAGCATTTT. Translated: CASSFVQGQPQHF.

The CDR3 region is CASSLAPAGEQYF. For the CDR3, the DNA is TGTGCCAGCAGCTTGGCGCCGGCGGGGGAGCAGTACTTC. The genes are TRBV5-5 and TRBJ2-7, with a tentative D call TRBD2 (6 bases). This CDR3 contains 13 residues. In germline, CDR1 is SGHKS, CDR2 YYEKEE (reference sequence). V lost 0 bases and J 7 bases, leaving 11 bases between the germline ends.

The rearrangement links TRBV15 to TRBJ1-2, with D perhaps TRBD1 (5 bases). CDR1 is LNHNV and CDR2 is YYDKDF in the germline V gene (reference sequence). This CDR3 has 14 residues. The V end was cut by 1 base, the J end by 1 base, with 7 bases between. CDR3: CATSRGDSNYGYTF. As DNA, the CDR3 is TGTGCCACCAGCAGAGGAGACAGTAACTATGGCTACACCTTC.

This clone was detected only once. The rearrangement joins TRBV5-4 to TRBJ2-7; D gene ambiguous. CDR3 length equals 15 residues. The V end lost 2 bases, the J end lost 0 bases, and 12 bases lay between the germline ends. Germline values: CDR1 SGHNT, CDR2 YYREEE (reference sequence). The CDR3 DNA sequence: TGTGCCAGCAGCTTTGGATCAGACAACTCCTACGAGCAGTACTTC. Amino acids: CASSFGSDNSYEQYF.

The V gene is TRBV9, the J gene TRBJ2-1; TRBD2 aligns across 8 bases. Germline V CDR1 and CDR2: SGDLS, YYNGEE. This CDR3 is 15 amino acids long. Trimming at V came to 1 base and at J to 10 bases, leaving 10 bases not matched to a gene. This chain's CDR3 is CASSVPASGPREQFF. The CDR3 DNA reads TGTGCCAGCAGCGTACCGGCTAGCGGGCCACGAGAGCAGTTCTTC.

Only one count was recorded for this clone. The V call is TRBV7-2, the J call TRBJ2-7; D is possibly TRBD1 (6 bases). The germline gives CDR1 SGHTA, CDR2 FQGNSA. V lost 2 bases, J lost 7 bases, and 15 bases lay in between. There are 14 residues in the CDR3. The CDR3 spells CASSLLSRGGEQYF. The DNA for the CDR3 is TGTGCCAGCAGCTTATTAAGCAGGGGTGGAGAGCAGTACTTC.

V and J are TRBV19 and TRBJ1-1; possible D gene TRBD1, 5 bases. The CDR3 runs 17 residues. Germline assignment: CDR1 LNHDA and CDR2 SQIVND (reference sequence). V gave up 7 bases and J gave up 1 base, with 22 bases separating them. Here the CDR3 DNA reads TGTGCCAGTACCAATCGGGGCGGGGCCTCGTGGAACACTGAAGCTTTCTTT. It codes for CASTNRGGASWNTEAFF.

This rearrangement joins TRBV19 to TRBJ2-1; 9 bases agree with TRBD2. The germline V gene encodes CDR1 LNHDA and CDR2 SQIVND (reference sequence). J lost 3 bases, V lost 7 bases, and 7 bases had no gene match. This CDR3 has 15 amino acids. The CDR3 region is CASKPGLAFYNEQFF. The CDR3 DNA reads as TGTGCCAGTAAACCGGGACTAGCCTTCTACAATGAGCAGTTCTTC.

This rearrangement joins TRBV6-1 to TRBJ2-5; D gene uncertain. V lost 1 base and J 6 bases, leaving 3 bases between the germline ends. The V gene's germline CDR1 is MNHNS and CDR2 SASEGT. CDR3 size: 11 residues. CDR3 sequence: CASSEGQTQYF. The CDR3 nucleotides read TGTGCCAGCAGTGAAGGGCAGACCCAGTACTTC.

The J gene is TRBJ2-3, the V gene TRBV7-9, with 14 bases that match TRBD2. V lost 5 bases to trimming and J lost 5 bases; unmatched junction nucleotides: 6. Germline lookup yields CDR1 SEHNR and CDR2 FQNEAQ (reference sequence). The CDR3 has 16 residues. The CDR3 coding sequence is TGTGCCAGCAGCCCTCCGGGACTAGCGGGAGAAGATACGCAGTATTTT. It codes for CASSPPGLAGEDTQYF.

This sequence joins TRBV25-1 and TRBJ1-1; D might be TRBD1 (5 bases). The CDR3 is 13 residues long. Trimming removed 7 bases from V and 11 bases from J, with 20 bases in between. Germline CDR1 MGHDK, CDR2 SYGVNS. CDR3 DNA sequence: TGTGCCAGCACCCCTGATCGGGCAGGGAAGGCTTTCTTT. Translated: CASTPDRAGKAFF.

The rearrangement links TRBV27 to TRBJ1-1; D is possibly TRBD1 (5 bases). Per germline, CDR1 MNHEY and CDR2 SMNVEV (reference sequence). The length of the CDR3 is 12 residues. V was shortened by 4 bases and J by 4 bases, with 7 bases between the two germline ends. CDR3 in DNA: TGTGCCAGCAGTTCCACAGGCACTGAAGCTTTCTTT. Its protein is CASSSTGTEAFF.

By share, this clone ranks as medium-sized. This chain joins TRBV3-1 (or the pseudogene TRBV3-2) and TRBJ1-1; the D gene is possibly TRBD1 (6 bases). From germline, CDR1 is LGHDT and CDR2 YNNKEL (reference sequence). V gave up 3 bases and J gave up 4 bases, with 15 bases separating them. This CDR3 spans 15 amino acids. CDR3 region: CASSHSRGASTEAFF. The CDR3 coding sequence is TGTGCCAGCAGCCACTCACGGGGGGCAAGCACTGAAGCTTTCTTT.